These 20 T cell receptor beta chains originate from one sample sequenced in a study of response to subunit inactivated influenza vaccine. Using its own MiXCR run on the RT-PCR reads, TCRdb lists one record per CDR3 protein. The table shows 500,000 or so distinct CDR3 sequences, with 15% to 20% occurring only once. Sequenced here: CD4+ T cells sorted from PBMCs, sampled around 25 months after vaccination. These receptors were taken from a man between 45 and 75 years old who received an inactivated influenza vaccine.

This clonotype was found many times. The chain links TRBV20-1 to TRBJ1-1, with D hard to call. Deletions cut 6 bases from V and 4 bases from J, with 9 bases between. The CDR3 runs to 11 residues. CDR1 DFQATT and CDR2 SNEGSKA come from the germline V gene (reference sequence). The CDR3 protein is CSARVGTEAFF. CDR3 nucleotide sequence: TGCAGTGCGCGGGTGGGCACTGAAGCTTTCTTT.

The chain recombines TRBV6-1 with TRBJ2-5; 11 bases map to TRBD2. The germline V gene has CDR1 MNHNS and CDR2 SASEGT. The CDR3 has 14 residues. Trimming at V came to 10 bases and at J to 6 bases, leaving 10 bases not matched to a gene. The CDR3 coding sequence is TGTGCCACCAAACTAGCGGGAGACCCGAAGACCCAGTACTTC. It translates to CATKLAGDPKTQYF.

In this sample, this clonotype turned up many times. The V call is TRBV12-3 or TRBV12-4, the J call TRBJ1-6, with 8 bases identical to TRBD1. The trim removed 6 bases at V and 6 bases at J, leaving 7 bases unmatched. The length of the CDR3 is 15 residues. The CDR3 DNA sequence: TGTGCCAGCAGCGGACAGGGAGTGGGTAATTCACCCCTCCACTTT. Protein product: CASSGQGVGNSPLHF.

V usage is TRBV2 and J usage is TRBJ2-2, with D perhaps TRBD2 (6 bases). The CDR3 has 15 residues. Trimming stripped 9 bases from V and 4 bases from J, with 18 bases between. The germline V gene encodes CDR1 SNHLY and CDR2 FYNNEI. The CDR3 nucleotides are TGTGCCAGTAGACTTAGCGGTGCGGGCACCGGGGAGCTGTTTTTT. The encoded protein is CASRLSGAGTGELFF.

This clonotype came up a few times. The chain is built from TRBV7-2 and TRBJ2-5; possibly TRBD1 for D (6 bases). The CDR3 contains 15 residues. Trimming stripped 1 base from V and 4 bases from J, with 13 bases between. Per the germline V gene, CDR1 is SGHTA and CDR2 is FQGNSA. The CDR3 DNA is TGTGCCAGCAGCTTAGGGTCTTCAGGGGCAGAGACCCAGTACTTC. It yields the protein CASSLGSSGAETQYF.

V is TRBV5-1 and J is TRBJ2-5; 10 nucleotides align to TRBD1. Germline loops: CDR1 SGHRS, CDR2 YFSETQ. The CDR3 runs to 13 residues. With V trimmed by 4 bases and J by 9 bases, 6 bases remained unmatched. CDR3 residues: CASSGTGDQAQYF. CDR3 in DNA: TGCGCCAGCAGCGGGACAGGGGACCAGGCCCAGTACTTC.

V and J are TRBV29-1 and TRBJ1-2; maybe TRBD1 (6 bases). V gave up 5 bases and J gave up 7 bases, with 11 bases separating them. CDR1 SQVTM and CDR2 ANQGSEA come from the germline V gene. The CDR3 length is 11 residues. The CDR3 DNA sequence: TGCAGCGTTAGGGGGTCGGGTGGCTACACCTTC. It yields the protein CSVRGSGGYTF.

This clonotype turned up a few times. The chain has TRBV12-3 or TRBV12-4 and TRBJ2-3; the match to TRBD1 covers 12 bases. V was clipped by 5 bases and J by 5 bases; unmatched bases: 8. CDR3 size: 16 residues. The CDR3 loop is CASSNRDRGPGDTQYF. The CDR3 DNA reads TGTGCCAGCAGTAACCGGGACAGGGGGCCCGGAGATACGCAGTATTTT.

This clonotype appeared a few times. CDR3 bases: TGCAGTGCCGTTAGTGGGGGGTACGAGCAGTACTTC. Its protein is CSAVSGGYEQYF. This chain connects TRBV20-1 to TRBJ2-7, with D possibly being TRBD2 (6 bases). This CDR3 has 12 amino acids. CDR1 is DFQATT and CDR2 is SNEGSKA in the germline V gene (reference sequence). Trimming took off 6 bases at V and 4 bases at J, with 13 bases between the two ends.

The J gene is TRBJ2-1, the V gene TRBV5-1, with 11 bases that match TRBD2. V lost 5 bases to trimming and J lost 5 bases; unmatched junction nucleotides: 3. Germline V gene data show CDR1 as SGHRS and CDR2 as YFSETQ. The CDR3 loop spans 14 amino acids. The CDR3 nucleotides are TGCGCCAGCAGGCCTAGCGGGAGGAACAATGAGCAGTTCTTC. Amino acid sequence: CASRPSGRNNEQFF.

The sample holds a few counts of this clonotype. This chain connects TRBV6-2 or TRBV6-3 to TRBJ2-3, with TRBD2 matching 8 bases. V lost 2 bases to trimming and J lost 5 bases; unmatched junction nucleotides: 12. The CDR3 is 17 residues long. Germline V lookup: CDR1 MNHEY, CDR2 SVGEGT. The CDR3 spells CASSYRPGTRIGDTQYF. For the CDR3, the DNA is TGTGCCAGCAGTTACAGGCCCGGGACTAGAATCGGAGATACGCAGTATTTT.

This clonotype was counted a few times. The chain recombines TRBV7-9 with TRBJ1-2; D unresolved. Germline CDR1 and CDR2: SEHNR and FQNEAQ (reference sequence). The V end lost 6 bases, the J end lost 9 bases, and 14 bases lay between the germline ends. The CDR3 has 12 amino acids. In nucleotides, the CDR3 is TGTGCCAGCAGGCCCGACGAGTTTCGCTACACCTTC. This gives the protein CASRPDEFRYTF.

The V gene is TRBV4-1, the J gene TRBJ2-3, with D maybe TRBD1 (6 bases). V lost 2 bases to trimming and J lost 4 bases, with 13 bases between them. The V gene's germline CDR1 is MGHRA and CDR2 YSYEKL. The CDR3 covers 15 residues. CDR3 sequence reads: CASSQPPGQSDTQYF. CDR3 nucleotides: TGCGCCAGCAGCCAACCTCCCGGACAGTCAGATACGCAGTATTTT.

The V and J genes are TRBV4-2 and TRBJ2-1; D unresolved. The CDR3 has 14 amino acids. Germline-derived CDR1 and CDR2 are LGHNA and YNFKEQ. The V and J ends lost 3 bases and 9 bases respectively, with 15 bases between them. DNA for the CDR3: TGTGCCAGCAGCCATTCACTCTCCCCCGGTGAGCAGTTCTTC. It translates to CASSHSLSPGEQFF.

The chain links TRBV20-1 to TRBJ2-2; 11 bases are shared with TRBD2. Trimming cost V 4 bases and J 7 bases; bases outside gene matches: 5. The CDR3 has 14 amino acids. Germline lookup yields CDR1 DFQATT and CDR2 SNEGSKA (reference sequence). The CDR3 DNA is TGCAGTGCTACTAGCGGGAGGACAGGCGGGGAGCTGTTTTTT. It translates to CSATSGRTGGELFF.

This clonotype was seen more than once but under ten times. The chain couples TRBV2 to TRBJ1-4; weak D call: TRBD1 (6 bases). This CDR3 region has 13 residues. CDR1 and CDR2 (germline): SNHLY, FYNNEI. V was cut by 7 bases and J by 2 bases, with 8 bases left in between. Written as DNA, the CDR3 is TGTGCCAGCATCAGGGGTACTAATGAAAAACTGTTTTTT. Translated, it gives CASIRGTNEKLFF.

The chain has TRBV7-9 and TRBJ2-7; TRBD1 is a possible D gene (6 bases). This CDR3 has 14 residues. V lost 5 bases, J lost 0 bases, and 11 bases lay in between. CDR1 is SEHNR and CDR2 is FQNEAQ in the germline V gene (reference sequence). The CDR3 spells CASSIGDTSYEQYF. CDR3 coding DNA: TGTGCCAGCAGCATAGGGGACACCTCCTACGAGCAGTACTTC.

The CDR3 bases are TGCGCCAGCAGCCCCGAAGGACAGTATGAGCAGTACTTC. This gives the protein CASSPEGQYEQYF. The chain joins TRBV5-1 to TRBJ2-7; weak D call: TRBD1 (6 bases). The germline V gene has CDR1 SGHRS and CDR2 YFSETQ. This CDR3 contains 13 residues. V was clipped by 4 bases and J by 7 bases, with 15 bases between them. Drawing the rest from reference TRBV5-1 and TRBJ2-7, the complete variable domain is KAGVTQTPRYLIKTRGQQVTLSCSPISGHRSVSWYQQTPGQGLQFLFEYFSETQRNKGNFPGRFSGRQFSNSRSEMNVSTLELGDSALYLCASSPEGQYEQYFGPGTRLTVT.

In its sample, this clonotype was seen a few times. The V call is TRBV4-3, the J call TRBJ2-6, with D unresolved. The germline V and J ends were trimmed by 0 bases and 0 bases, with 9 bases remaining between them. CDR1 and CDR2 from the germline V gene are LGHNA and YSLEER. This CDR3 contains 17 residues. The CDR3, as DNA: TGCGCCAGCAGCCAAGACCCACAGAGCTCTGGGGCCAACGTCCTGACTTTC. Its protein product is CASSQDPQSSGANVLTF.

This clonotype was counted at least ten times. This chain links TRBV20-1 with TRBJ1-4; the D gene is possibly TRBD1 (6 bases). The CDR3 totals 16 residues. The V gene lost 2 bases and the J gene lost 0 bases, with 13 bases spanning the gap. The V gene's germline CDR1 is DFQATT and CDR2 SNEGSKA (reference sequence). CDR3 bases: TGCAGTGCTAGAAGAGGACAGTTTGCAACTAATGAAAAACTGTTTTTT. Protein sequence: CSARRGQFATNEKLFF.